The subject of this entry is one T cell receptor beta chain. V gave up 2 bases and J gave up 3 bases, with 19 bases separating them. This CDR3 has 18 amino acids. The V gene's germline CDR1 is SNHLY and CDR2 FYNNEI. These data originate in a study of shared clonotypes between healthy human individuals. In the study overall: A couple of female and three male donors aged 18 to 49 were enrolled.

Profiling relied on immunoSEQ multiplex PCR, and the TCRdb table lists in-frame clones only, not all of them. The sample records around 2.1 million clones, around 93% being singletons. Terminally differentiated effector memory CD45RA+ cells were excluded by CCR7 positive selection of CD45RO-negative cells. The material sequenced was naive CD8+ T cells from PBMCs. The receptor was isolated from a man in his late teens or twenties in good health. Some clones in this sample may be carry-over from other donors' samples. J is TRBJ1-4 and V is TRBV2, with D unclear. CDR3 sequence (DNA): TGTGCCAGCAGTGAAATCCTAGGGTCTGGGGTGGCTAATGAAAAACTGTTTTTT. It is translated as CASSEILGSGVANEKLFF.